The T cell receptor (beta chain) described here comes from a study of cytomegalovirus exposure and HLA in healthy donors. In the study overall: Researchers previously reported finding 90 million to 130 million unique TCR beta sequences from about 179 million T cells. Study-level points and caveats: As a later analysis revealed, the rate of TCR association differed by HLA locus, with DRB1 most and HLA-C fewest. While the bulk of TCR sequences proved rare, some public TCRs turned up in many donors.

As to this clone: Its antigen is not known.

CDR1 and CDR2 (germline): SNHLY, FYNNEI. CDR3 length: 14 residues. Trimming pared 3 bases from V and 9 bases from J, leaving 15 bases between. A multiplex PCR was run with 60 Vbeta primers and 13 Jbeta primers. The protocol was immunoSEQ multiplex PCR, while the TCRdb copy is restricted to in-frame clones and leaves out a portion. The table lists 110,000 or so clones, about 74% of them singletons, with 2.7% in the top ten. Sequencing was done on a sample of PBMCs. The chain uses TRBV2 and TRBJ2-1; D remains unclear. The sequence came from a female donor in good health and CMV-seronegative. The CDR3 is CASSDLVSSVEQFF. The CDR3 DNA reads TGTGCCAGCAGTGATCTGGTCTCGAGTGTTGAGCAGTTCTTC.